The source of this T cell receptor (beta chain) is a study of shared clonotypes between healthy human individuals. Only one count was recorded for this clone. The CDR3 is made up of 16 amino acids. The V segment lost 4 bases and the J segment 2 bases; nucleotides outside the gene matches: 8. Germline CDR1 reads ENHRY; CDR2 reads SYGVKD. Replicate PCRs for sorted subsets used 200 to 250 ng DNA; this equaled about 30,000 T cell genomes. The assay was immunoSEQ multiplex PCR, and TCRdb's table has in-frame clones only and misses some. Among about 2.1 million clones, around 95% were seen once, and the ten largest hold 1.5% to 2%. Naivety among CD8 cells was defined by CD45RO negativity and positive CCR7 selection, thereby excluding terminally differentiated effector memory CD45RA+ cells.

The chain links TRBV10-3 to TRBJ2-7, with 10 bases matching TRBD1. Sequencing input: naive CD8+ T cells from PBMCs. The receptor was derived from a man younger than 35 in good health. Some clones in this sample may be carry-over from other donors' samples. The CDR3 DNA reads TGTGCCATCAGTGGAGAGGACAGGGGGATTCCCTACGAGCAGTACTTC. This translates into CAISGEDRGIPYEQYF.